A single sample is the source of the 5 T cell receptor beta chains below, sequenced in a study of radiation and T cells in renal cell carcinoma. This sample's time point: blood 4 weeks post-SBRT, at nephrectomy. Treatment in this sample: 15 Gy SBRT to primary tumor, nephrectomy 4 weeks later. Clones were sequenced by immunoSEQ multiplex PCR, and TCRdb holds only the in-frame ones, with some missing. The top ten clones hold roughly 5.4% of a sample with some 78,000 clones, about nine tenths of them seen once. The specimen was blood, collected from a patient whose treatment included radiotherapy and nephrectomy. The origin of the receptors is a woman aged 70-85 years with renal cell carcinoma.

The chain is built from TRBV6-5 and TRBJ2-1; 7 bases align to TRBD1. The length of the CDR3 is 12 residues. In germline, CDR1 is MNHEY, CDR2 SVGAGI. V shed 8 bases, J shed 8 bases, and the junction held 6 bases outside the gene matches. CDR3 loop: CASGPQGYEQFF. CDR3 coding DNA: TGTGCCAGCGGCCCACAGGGGTATGAGCAGTTCTTC.

This clone was counted only a few times. V usage is TRBV4-1 and J usage is TRBJ2-2; the D is unclear. Germline assignment: CDR1 MGHRA and CDR2 YSYEKL. Trimming cost V 1 base and J 7 bases, with 4 bases left between them. This CDR3 is built from 12 residues. The CDR3 protein is CASSQAHGELFF. The CDR3 coding sequence is TGCGCCAGCAGCCAAGCGCACGGGGAGCTGTTTTTT.

This rearrangement joins TRBV19 to TRBJ1-1; D perhaps matches TRBD1 (6 bases). Trimming shortened V by 8 bases and J by 0 bases, and 13 bases separated the two germline ends. This CDR3 region has 14 residues. Germline CDR1 LNHDA, CDR2 SQIVND (reference sequence). CDR3 coding DNA: TGTGCCAGTCATGAGGGGGTCTTGAACACTGAAGCTTTCTTT. As protein: CASHEGVLNTEAFF.

The chain couples TRBV21-1 to TRBJ2-7; no check of the table's D call, TRBD2, against the DNA was made. TRBV21-1 constitutes a pseudogene. The CDR3 has 16 amino acids. This CDR3 is CASSKIDPGSSYEQYF. CDR3 nucleotides: TGTGCCAGCAGCAAAATTGATCCGGGGAGCTCCTACGAGCAGTACTTC.

The chain combines TRBV25-1 with TRBJ1-2; no clear D. CDR1 MGHDK and CDR2 SYGVNS come from the germline V gene. CDR3 length equals 15 residues. V was pared by 3 bases and J by 6 bases, with 17 bases between. The CDR3 sequence is CASSDPSRPGDGYTF. The CDR3, as DNA: TGTGCCAGCAGTGACCCCAGCCGTCCCGGGGATGGCTACACCTTC.